Included here is one T cell receptor beta chain sequence, with context. Its target is unknown. The sample belongs to a study of cytomegalovirus exposure and HLA in healthy donors. Amplification used 60 Vbeta primers and 13 Jbeta primers. Using immunoSEQ multiplex PCR, the repertoire was profiled, and TCRdb retains in-frame clones only, with some absent. Of some 120,000 clones listed, roughly 70% are singletons. Findings of the study overall: In a later analysis, TCR beta V- and J-gene trimming was associated with a missense DCLRE1C variant.

The CDR3 extends over 14 amino acids. The TCR sequence derives from a woman in her late teens or twenties in good health and CMV-seronegative. The sequenced sample consisted of PBMCs. This chain joins TRBV12-1 and TRBJ1-1. TRBV12-1 is a known pseudogene. Here the CDR3 reads CASSRRVRGTEAFF. The CDR3 coding sequence is TGTGCCAGCAGCCGGAGGGTGAGGGGCACTGAAGCTTTCTTT.